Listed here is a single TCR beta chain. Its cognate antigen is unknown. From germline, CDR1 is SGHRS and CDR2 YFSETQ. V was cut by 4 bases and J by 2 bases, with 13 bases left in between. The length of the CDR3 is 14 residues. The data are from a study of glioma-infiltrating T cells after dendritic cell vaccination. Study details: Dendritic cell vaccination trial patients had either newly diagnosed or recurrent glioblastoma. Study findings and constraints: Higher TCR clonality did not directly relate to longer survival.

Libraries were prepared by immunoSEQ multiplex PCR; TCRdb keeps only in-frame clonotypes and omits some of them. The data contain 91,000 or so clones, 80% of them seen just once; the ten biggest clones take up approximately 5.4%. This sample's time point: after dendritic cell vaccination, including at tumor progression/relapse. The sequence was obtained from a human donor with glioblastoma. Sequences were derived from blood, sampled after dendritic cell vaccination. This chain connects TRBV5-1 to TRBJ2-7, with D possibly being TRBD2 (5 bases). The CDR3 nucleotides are TGCGCCAGCAGCGAACCGGGAAGTACCTACGAGCAGTACTTC. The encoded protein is CASSEPGSTYEQYF.